The TCR beta chain described here comes from a study of T cells after yellow fever vaccination. Study information: SMART-Seq v4 Ultra Low Input prepared the low-cell-number fractions. Study-wide findings and caveats: FACS-sorted repertoires could harbor abundant contaminating bulk-population clonotypes. A large majority of primary-vaccination clones showed up again after the booster (96% CD4, 75% to 90% CD8).

Generation of TCR cDNA used 5'RACE template switching (which added a universal primer site and UMIs). TCRdb called the 5' RACE reads again in MiXCR, with one record for every CDR3 protein. The sample gives 160,000 or so distinct CDR3 sequences, around 7.2% of which show up once; over 2% is in the top ten. This clonotype was found many times. No antigen is known for it. The sequence was obtained from a young man who received the YFV17D yellow fever vaccine. Sequenced here: CD4+ T cells sorted from PBMCs, sampled about 5 days after the first yellow fever vaccination.

The CDR3 nucleotides are TGCGCCAGCAGCTTGGGACTAGGGGGCACAGATACGCAGTATTTT. Amino acid sequence: CASSLGLGGTDTQYF. The chain has TRBV5-1 and TRBJ2-3; tentatively, D is TRBD2 (6 bases). Between the trimmed V and J ends, which lost 0 bases and 1 base, there was a span of 9 bases. The CDR3 contains 15 residues. Germline lookup yields CDR1 SGHRS and CDR2 YFSETQ.